The rows below give T cell receptor beta chains drawn from one sample of a study of T-cell reconstitution after alpha-beta-depleted transplantation in children. TCRdb reanalysed the PCR reads using MiXCR and keeps one entry per CDR3 protein. The sample lists about 200,000 distinct CDR3 sequences, 8.4% occurring once. The specimen was PBMCs, mostly from graft donor cells, collected 360 days after TCRalphabeta/CD19-depleted stem cell transplant. Every receptor here comes from a male patient aged 2 to 9 who had a stem cell transplant for acute myeloid leukemia, so the T cells may come from the graft donor. The CDR3 runs from the conserved cysteine through the conserved F or W. The D gene is left open where the match is weak. The size of a clone is reported for some rows only, either as once, few or many, or as a class for expanded clones.

V	size	length	D	J	CDR3	DNA
TRBV20-1	many	12	-	TRBJ2-1	CSARVSHNEQFF	TGCAGTGCTCGAGTATCCCACAATGAGCAGTTCTTC
TRBV7-6	-	15	-	TRBJ2-7	CASSPGTQGQYEQYF	TGTGCCAGCAGCCCCGGGACTCAGGGACAATACGAGCAGTACTTC
TRBV7-2	-	17	TRBD1	TRBJ2-1	CASSLVGGQGWGNEQFF	TGTGCCAGCAGCTTAGTAGGGGGACAGGGATGGGGCAATGAGCAGTTCTTC
TRBV5-1	-	18	TRBD2	TRBJ2-3	CASSLGTSGGPVADTQYF	TGCGCCAGCAGCTTAGGGACTAGCGGGGGGCCCGTGGCAGATACGCAGTATTTT
TRBV7-8	-	15	TRBD2	TRBJ2-1	CASSPGLAGRNEQFF	TGTGCCAGCAGCCCGGGACTAGCGGGACGCAATGAGCAGTTCTTC
TRBV20-1	few	13	-	TRBJ2-7	CSAGGHHSYEQYF	TGCAGTGCTGGCGGACACCACTCCTACGAGCAGTACTTC
TRBV20-1	many	14	TRBD2	TRBJ2-1	CSASTSGIYNEQFF	TGCAGTGCCTCGACTAGCGGGATATACAATGAGCAGTTCTTC
TRBV5-1	many	15	-	TRBJ2-5	CASSPRTETQETQYF	TGCGCCAGCAGCCCAAGGACAGAAACTCAAGAGACCCAGTACTTC
TRBV7-2	-	15	-	TRBJ2-5	CASSFYGLAGETQYF	TGTGCCAGCAGCTTTTATGGCCTCGCCGGGGAGACCCAGTACTTC
TRBV6-1	-	15	-	TRBJ1-5	CASSLIWVLDQPQHF	TGTGCCAGCAGTCTAATCTGGGTCCTAGATCAGCCCCAGCATTTT
TRBV19	few	16	-	TRBJ1-5	CASIRTRGDSNQPQHF	TGTGCCAGTATCCGGACAAGGGGGGATAGCAATCAGCCCCAGCATTTT
TRBV5-1	few	13	-	TRBJ1-2	CASSLQAGGGYTF	TGCGCCAGCAGCTTGCAGGCAGGAGGTGGCTACACCTTC
TRBV29-1	many	14	-	TRBJ1-2	CSVEGRRANYGYTF	TGCAGCGTTGAAGGCAGGAGAGCTAACTATGGCTACACCTTC
TRBV20-1	many	20	-	TRBJ2-1	CSATGPGAEGGSRSYNEQFF	TGCAGTGCTACTGGGCCGGGGGCAGAGGGCGGGAGTAGGTCCTACAATGAGCAGTTCTTC
TRBV5-1	few	15	-	TRBJ2-2	CASSFSAANTGELFF	TGCGCCAGCAGCTTCTCAGCCGCGAACACCGGGGAGCTGTTTTTT
TRBV7-9	many	16	-	TRBJ2-1	CASSSRTGSSYNEQFF	TGTGCCAGCAGCTCAAGGACGGGGAGCTCCTACAATGAGCAGTTCTTC
TRBV4-1	-	14	-	TRBJ2-3	CASSQDRATDTQYF	TGCGCCAGCAGCCAAGACCGGGCCACAGATACGCAGTATTTT
TRBV15	many	12	-	TRBJ1-1	CATSRENTEAFF	TGTGCCACCAGCAGGGAGAACACTGAAGCTTTCTTT
TRBV20-1	many	13	-	TRBJ1-1	CSAGRQRNTEAFF	TGCAGTGCTGGACGACAGAGGAACACTGAAGCTTTCTTT
TRBV12-3/TRBV12-4	-	15	TRBD1	TRBJ1-4	CASGGQGVFNEKLFF	TGTGCCAGCGGTGGACAGGGCGTCTTTAATGAAAAACTGTTTTTT
TRBV2	few	15	-	TRBJ2-5	CASSIRDSRRETQYF	TGTGCCAGCTCAATCCGGGACTCCCGTCGGGAGACCCAGTACTTC
TRBV20-1	many	14	TRBD2	TRBJ2-1	CSARDAGGYNEQFF	TGCAGTGCTAGAGACGCGGGAGGTTACAATGAGCAGTTCTTC
TRBV29-1	many	10	-	TRBJ1-1	CSAGHAEAFF	TGCAGCGCCGGGCACGCTGAAGCTTTCTTT